This T cell receptor beta chain emerged from a study of patients and donors after allogeneic stem cell transplantation. TCRdb called the RT-PCR reads again in MiXCR, with one record for every CDR3 protein. The top ten clones hold over 65% of a sample with tens of thousands of distinct CDR3 sequences, 35% to 40% of them seen once. Germline V gives CDR1 SQVTM, CDR2 ANQGSEA. V lost 7 bases to trimming and J lost 4 bases; unmatched junction nucleotides: 9. The CDR3 consists of 14 residues. The sequenced material came from blood, either unsorted or a sorted T cell fraction (not recorded which). The source is a human donor who was either an allogeneic HSCT recipient or a stem cell or donor lymphocyte infusion donor (not recorded which). It is not recorded whose cells these are; they may come from a transplant donor. The chain employs TRBV29-1 and TRBJ2-2; TRBD1 matches at 7 bases. The CDR3 DNA reads TGCAGCGGAACAGGGGACCGCTCCACCGGGGAGCTGTTTTTT. Its protein is CSGTGDRSTGELFF.